This TCR beta chain was found in a study of Ad26.COV2.S vaccination and SARS-CoV-2 variants. Treatment indicated: about 20 received Ad26.COV2.S at low or high dose, single or two shots; five or six received placebo; per-sample allocation not given. The investigators took samples on day 63 after the first vaccine or placebo injection. Within Boston, the person who donated was an adult of 18-55 years. Expression of Wuhan-strain SARS-CoV-2 spike came from the Ad26 vector that formed the vaccine. The germline V gene has CDR1 SEHNR and CDR2 FQNEAQ (reference sequence). V was trimmed by 1 base and J by 6 bases, leaving 10 bases between them. CDR3 length: 13 residues. This clone was counted many times. Measured with immunoSEQ multiplex PCR; TCRdb has only the in-frame clones, and not every one. The repertoire holds about 480,000 clones, with approximately 90% as singletons.

This sequence joins TRBV7-9 and TRBJ2-7; D is unclear. This sample comprised peripheral blood, obtained in a trial of Ad26.COV2.S vaccine versus placebo. The clonotype originates from a person aged 18-60 years who received the Ad26.COV2.S COVID-19 vaccine or a placebo. CDR3 bases: TGTGCCAGCAGCTTAGGCACCTGGTCCGAGCAGTACTTC. Its translation: CASSLGTWSEQYF. Complete variable domain (other parts from reference TRBV7-9 and TRBJ2-7): DTGVSQNPRHKITKRGQNVTFRCDPISEHNRLYWYRQTLGQGPEFLTYFQNEAQLEKSRLLSDRFSAERPKGSFSTLEIQRTEQGDSAMYLCASSLGTWSEQYFGPGTRLTVT.